The clone carrying this TCR beta chain was recorded at least ten times. The antigen is unknown. Participants with hyperthyroidism, aged 18 to 65, were newly diagnosed with under 2 months' duration. Excluded were patients with other autoimmune diseases, uncontrolled infections, pregnancy or lactation. This sample stems from a study of Graves' ophthalmopathy and Graves' hyperthyroidism. Study outcomes and limitations: The majority of expanded thyroid clonotypes above 0.001 frequency also occurred in blood.

Amplification from RNA transcripts yielded the TCR beta CDR3 regions. HTBI-primed first-round RT-PCR preceded second-round multiplex PCR. Each CDR3 protein is one row after TCRdb ran MiXCR on the multiplex PCR reads. The sample yields more than 1,000,000 distinct CDR3 sequences, approximately 35% seen once. After removal of 7 bases from V and 8 bases from J, the junction contained 12 bases not matched to a gene. The CDR3 runs 15 residues. This clonotype was sampled from an adult man with Graves' hyperthyroidism. The source material was peripheral blood or thyroid tissue (not recorded which). This chain connects TRBV12-3 or TRBV12-4 to TRBJ1-4; 8 bases align to TRBD1. The CDR3 nucleotides read TGTGCCAGCACCCCACCAGGGGGCGAACGGGAAAAACTGTTTTTT. It translates to CASTPPGGEREKLFF.